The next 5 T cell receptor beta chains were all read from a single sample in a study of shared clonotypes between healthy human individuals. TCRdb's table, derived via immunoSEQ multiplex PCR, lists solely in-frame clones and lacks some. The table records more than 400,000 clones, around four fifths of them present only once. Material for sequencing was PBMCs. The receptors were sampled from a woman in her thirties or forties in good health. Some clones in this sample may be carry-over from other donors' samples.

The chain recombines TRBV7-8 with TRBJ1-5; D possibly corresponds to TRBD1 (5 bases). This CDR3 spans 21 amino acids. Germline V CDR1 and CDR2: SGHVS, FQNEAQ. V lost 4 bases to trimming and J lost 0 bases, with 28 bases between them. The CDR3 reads CASSSSGDPAQATYSNQPQHF. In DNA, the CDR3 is TGTGCCAGCAGCTCCAGTGGGGACCCGGCCCAGGCGACCTATAGCAATCAGCCCCAGCATTTT.

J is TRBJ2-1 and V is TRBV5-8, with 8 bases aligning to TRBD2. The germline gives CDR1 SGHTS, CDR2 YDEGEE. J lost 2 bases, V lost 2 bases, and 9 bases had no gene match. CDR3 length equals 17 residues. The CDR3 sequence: CASSFRFAGGAYNEQFF. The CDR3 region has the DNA TGTGCCAGCAGCTTTAGGTTTGCGGGAGGCGCCTACAATGAGCAGTTCTTC.

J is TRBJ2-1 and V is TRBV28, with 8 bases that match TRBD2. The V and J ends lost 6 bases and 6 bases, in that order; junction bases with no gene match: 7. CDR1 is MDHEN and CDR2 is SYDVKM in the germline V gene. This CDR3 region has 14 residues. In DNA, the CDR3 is TGTGCCAGCAGCAGGAGCGGGAGTATCAATGAGCAGTTCTTC. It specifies CASSRSGSINEQFF.

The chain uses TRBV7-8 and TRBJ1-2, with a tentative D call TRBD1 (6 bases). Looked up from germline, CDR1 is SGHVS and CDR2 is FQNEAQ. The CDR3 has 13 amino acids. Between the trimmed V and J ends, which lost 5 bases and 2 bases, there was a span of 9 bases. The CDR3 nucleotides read TGTGCCAGCAGCGAGACAGGAAACTATGGCTACACCTTC. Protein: CASSETGNYGYTF.

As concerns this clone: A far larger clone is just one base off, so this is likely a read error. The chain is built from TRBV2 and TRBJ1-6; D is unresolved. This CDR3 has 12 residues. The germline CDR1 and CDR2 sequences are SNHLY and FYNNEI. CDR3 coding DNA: TGTGCCAGCAGTGTTGAGGGTTCACCCCCCCACTTT. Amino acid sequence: CASSVEGSPPHF.